This T cell receptor (beta chain) was observed in a study of blood T cell repertoires in COVID-19. Study-wide context: Samples of COVID-19 (acute and convalescent) were obtained from the United States, Italy and Spain. In each case, the material was cDNA or gDNA derived from T cells, B-cell-depleted T cells, or PBMCs.

Germline CDR1 MNHEY, CDR2 SMNVEV (reference sequence). The CDR3 extends over 16 amino acids. V was pared by 5 bases and J by 5 bases, with 12 bases of the junction left unmatched. Authors' data handling: How many nucleated cells were present was estimated from reference gene primer amplification. Sequenced by immunoSEQ multiplex PCR; TCRdb stores in-frame clones only, minus some. V, J and clone size were drawn from that table, and D and trimming were deduced from the DNA. This table has about 280,000 clones, over 75% appearing once. The receptor's source is a human donor in a cohort sampled during active COVID-19. The chain couples TRBV27 to TRBJ1-5; TRBD1 aligns across 7 bases. The specimen was peripheral blood. CDR3 in DNA: TGTGCCAGCAGTCCCCGAATAACAGGGGACGATCAGCCCCAGCATTTT. Its translation is CASSPRITGDDQPQHF.